In its sample, the clone carrying this TCR beta chain was seen a few times. CDR1 and CDR2 (germline): MNHEY, SVGAGI. With V trimmed by 2 bases and J by 8 bases, 8 bases remained unmatched. This CDR3 contains 14 residues. TCRdb reprocessed the 5' RACE reads with MiXCR, giving one entry per CDR3 protein. The top ten clones hold about 40% of a sample with some 100,000 distinct CDR3 sequences, 11% of them seen once. This entry is derived from a study of T-cell memory formation after mild COVID-19. Study summary: TCR clusters mostly belonged to single donors.

The sequenced sample was PBMCs or a T cell subset sorted from them (not recorded which). The genes are TRBV6-5 and TRBJ1-2; 7 bases are a match to TRBD1. The receptor comes from a man aged 18 to 29 who had mild COVID-19 (a few samples of this study predate the infection). Cell type and time point are not known. As DNA, the CDR3 is TGTGCCAGCAGTTACCGGACAGGCGCCCTCGGCTACACCTTC. Its translation: CASSYRTGALGYTF.